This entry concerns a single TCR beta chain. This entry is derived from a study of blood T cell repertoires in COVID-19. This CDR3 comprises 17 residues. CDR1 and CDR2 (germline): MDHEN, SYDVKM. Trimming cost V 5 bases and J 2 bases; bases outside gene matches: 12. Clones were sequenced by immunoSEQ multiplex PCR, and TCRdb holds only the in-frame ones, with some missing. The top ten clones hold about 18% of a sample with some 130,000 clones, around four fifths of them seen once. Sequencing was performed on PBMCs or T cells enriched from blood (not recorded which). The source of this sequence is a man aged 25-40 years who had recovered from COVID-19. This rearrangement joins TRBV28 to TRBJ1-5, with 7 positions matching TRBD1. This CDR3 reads CASSLLRQGPGNQPQHF. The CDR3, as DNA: TGTGCCAGCAGTCTACTCCGACAGGGTCCTGGCAATCAGCCCCAGCATTTT.